This T cell receptor beta chain was observed in a study of blood T cell repertoires in COVID-19. Seattle patients were enrolled during active infection and followed longitudinally. In the authors' methods: Estimated nucleated cell counts came from reference gene primer amplification. Method: immunoSEQ multiplex PCR; TCRdb's copy keeps in-frame clones and lacks some. D and trimming come from the DNA, and the V and J calls and clone size come from that table. The sample lists around 460,000 clones; approximately 90% were seen once. The CDR3 contains 15 residues. Germline V gene sequence: CDR1 MNHEY, CDR2 SMNVEV (reference sequence). After removal of 6 bases from V and 3 bases from J, the junction contained 7 bases not matched to a gene.

The receptor was derived from a man aged 18 to 29 with COVID-19, enrolled during active disease. The V gene is TRBV27, the J gene TRBJ2-1, with 8 bases lining up with TRBD1. Sequencing was performed on peripheral blood. The CDR3, as DNA: TGTGCCAGCAGAGGACAGGGATACCTCTACAATGAGCAGTTCTTC. It translates to CASRGQGYLYNEQFF.